This T cell receptor beta chain was sequenced during a study of blood T cells in healthy people across ages (dated by TCRdb to the mid-2010s). Notes on the research overall: In model experiments, template switching captured about one uniquely barcoded TCR beta cDNA molecule for every two T cells. Using deep sequencing normalized with unique cDNA molecular identifiers, the study measured how TCR beta repertoire diversity changes with age. The donors were split into four age groups: young (average about 16 years), middle-aged (about 40), aged (more than 60) and long-lived (more than 80). Donors of different ages were randomly distributed across sequencing lanes to avoid experimental bias. For two donors (one aged 18 to 29 and one aged 80 or older), the study analyzed two additional independent replicas of 1 million unique cDNA reads from the same blood draw. General study outcomes and caveats: Observed TCR beta diversity correlated strongly with the percentage of naive T cells measured by flow cytometry. Since profiling was done on bulk unsorted PBMCs, naive and antigen-experienced compartments could not be conclusively compared. Observed TCR beta diversity per million T cells fell roughly linearly with age, and a significant reduction was already apparent by age around 44. Because donor CMV infection status was unknown, age-related changes in expanded clonotypes were potentially confounded. Estimates of total diversity from one million sequenced T cells were regarded as lower bounds and underestimates. Compared with the aged group, the long-lived group had more naive CD4+ T cells, fewer expanded clones and increased TCR diversity, a pattern suggesting age selection.

Remarks on this clonotype: Its antigen is currently not known. Qualities for individual bases were not recorded, and no much larger clone is one base off.

The donors were around 39 Caucasian individuals from Russia, aged roughly 6 to 100 years, who were systemically healthy. About 10 milliliters of peripheral blood were drawn from each donor into EDTA-treated Vacutainer tubes. Ficoll-Paque density-gradient centrifugation was used to isolate PBMCs, with at least 6 million per sample. Total RNA, at least 6 micrograms per sample, was extracted from PBMCs with Trizol reagent. For every donor, flow cytometry on a PBMC aliquot measured the percentage of naive CD45RAhigh/CD27high T cells. Receptors were amplified or captured by 5' RACE. The reads were generated on an Illumina HiSeq 2500. A second PCR of roughly 6 to 11 cycles was run with a J-beta primer mix and a sample-barcoded 5' primer. A template-switch 5' adaptor carrying 12 random nucleotides introduced a unique molecular identifier onto each TCR beta cDNA molecule. Each sample yielded at least 2.5 million CDR3-containing paired-end reads. First-strand cDNA was synthesized from all RNA with the Mint cDNA synthesis kit, primed by a TRBC-specific oligonucleotide. Following uracil-DNA glycosylase treatment, a first 18-cycle PCR with universal primers M1SS and BC2_uni_R was performed on all cDNA. On the authors' methods: For normalization, 1 million high-quality reads were randomly selected from each sample, with every read carrying a distinct molecular identifier. Instead of being binned into consensus sequences, reads with shared molecular identifiers were discarded. MiTCR, set to a Q25 quality threshold and the strictest error-elimination algorithm, was used for CDR3 identification, clonotype clustering and error correction. A nonparametric unseen species model with Euler transformation was used to estimate a lower bound on total TCR beta diversity. In TCRdb, the public reads were trimmed at Q25 with fastp and aligned with MiXCR, with productive beta chains retained. CDR3 protein sequences are deduplicated, and each keeps its most common genes and DNA. The V and J calls and clone size come from TCRdb's table, not from the authors' own analysis. Within this sample are about 1,500,000 distinct CDR3 sequences, with around 39% of them counted one time only. The top ten constitute roughly 7.9% of the sample.

The CDR3 contains 13 residues, cysteine and phenylalanine counted. The CDR3 DNA has 39 bases and is translated from base 1. The germline V gene specifies MGHRA as CDR1 and YSYEKL as CDR2. At the junction V is shortened by 4 bases and J by 5 bases, with 12 bases in between. Sequencing used blood. This chain joins TRBV4-1 to TRBJ2-7; no D gene call is confident. The sequence derives from a woman aged 18-29 years in good health. The DNA sequence follows: TGCGCCAGCAGCCTTCTATCAGCCGACGAGCAGTACTTC. Its translation reads: CASSLLSADEQYF.